The rows below give T cell receptor beta chains drawn from one sample of a study of identical twins. TCRdb re-called the 5' RACE reads through MiXCR, storing one row per CDR3 protein. Of 690,000 or so distinct CDR3 sequences detected, 8.6% appear once; the ten largest clones hold 0.8% to 1%. These sequences were also reported in another study, on yellow fever vaccine responses in identical twins.

What was sequenced was PBMCs. These receptor sequences come from a woman aged 18-35 years in good health. Both conserved end residues are part of each CDR3. The D gene is left open where the match is weak. Only some rows state a clone size, as once, few, many or a class for expanded clones.

v_call	d_call	j_call	clone_size	cdr3_nt	cdr3_aa
TRBV9	TRBD2	TRBJ2-3	few	TGTGCCAGCAGCGCGGGGGGGGCCCAGGGCGGGACGCAGTATTTT	CASSAGGAQGGTQYF
TRBV7-6	.	TRBJ2-2	.	TGTGCCAGCAGCTTAGCGAAATCCGGGGAGCTGTTTTTT	CASSLAKSGELFF
TRBV5-1	.	TRBJ2-3	few	TGCGCCAGCAGCTTGAAGACAGAGCAGTATTTT	CASSLKTEQYF
TRBV6-2/TRBV6-3	.	TRBJ2-3	few	TGTGCCAGCAGTTATAGGGGATCGGGAACAGCAGATACGCAGTATTTT	CASSYRGSGTADTQYF
TRBV3-1	.	TRBJ2-5	many	TGTGCCAGCAGCCAAGCCAGTTCACAAGAGACCCAGTACTTC	CASSQASSQETQYF
TRBV20-1	.	TRBJ2-3	.	TGCAGTGCTAGATATGGGGGGCCTCCAGATACGCAGTATTTT	CSARYGGPPDTQYF
TRBV7-9	TRBD1	TRBJ2-7	.	TGTGCCAGCAGCTCCGGGACAGGGGAAGGGGACTACGAGCAGTACTTC	CASSSGTGEGDYEQYF
TRBV6-5	.	TRBJ2-1	.	TGTGCCAGCAAGCTAGCGAGTAACGGTGAGCAGTTCTTC	CASKLASNGEQFF
TRBV7-3	.	TRBJ2-1	.	TGTGCCAGCAGCTCTTCTGGGGGGGCTGCTTACAATGAGCAGTTCTTC	CASSSSGGAAYNEQFF
TRBV20-1	.	TRBJ2-5	.	TGCAGAGCTAGAGTAGTTAGGCAGTCAGAGACCCAGTACTTC	CRARVVRQSETQYF
TRBV4-2	.	TRBJ2-7	few	TGTGCCAGCAGCCAGGGCAGGTCTTCCTACGAGCAGTACTTC	CASSQGRSSYEQYF
TRBV7-2	TRBD1	TRBJ2-5	many	TGTGCCAGCAGCTCCTGGACAGGAGAAGAGACCCAGTACTTC	CASSSWTGEETQYF
TRBV19	.	TRBJ1-5	few	TGTGCCAGTAGACCGAGGGGTCAGCCCCAGCATTTT	CASRPRGQPQHF
TRBV11-3	.	TRBJ2-5	few	TGTGCCAGCAGCTTAGATCTGTCGGAACCTAGGGACCAGTACTTC	CASSLDLSEPRDQYF
TRBV6-2/TRBV6-3	.	TRBJ2-5	.	TGTGCCAGCAGTTGGACCACATACCAAGAGACCCAGTACTTC	CASSWTTYQETQYF
TRBV3-1	TRBD2	TRBJ2-2	.	TGTGCCAGCTGCCAAGGCGGGGTGTCTAGCGGGGGTAACACCGGGGAGCTGTTTTTT	CASCQGGVSSGGNTGELFF